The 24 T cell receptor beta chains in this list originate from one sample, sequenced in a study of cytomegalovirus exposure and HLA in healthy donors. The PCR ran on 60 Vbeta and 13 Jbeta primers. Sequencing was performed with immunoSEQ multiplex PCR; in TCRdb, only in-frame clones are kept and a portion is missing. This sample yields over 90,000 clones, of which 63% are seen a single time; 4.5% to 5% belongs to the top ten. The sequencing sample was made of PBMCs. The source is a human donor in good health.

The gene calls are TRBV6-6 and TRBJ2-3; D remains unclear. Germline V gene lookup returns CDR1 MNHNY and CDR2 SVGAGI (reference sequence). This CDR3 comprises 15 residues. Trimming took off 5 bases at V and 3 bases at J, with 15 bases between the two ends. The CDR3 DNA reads TGTGCCAGCAGTGCCTCAACCCGGCGGACAGATACGCAGTATTTT. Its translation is CASSASTRRTDTQYF.

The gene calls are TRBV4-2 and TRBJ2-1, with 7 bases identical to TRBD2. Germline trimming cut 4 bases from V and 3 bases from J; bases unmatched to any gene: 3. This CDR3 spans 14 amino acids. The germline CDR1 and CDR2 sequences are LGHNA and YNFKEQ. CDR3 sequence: CASSLGTNYNEQFF. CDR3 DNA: TGTGCCAGCAGCCTAGGGACTAACTACAATGAGCAGTTCTTC.

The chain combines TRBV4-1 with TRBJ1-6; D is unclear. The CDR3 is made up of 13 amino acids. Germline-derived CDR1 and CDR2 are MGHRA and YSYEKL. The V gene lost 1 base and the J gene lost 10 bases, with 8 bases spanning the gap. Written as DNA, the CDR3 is TGCGCCAGCAGCCAAGTGGTGGGCTCACCCCTCCACTTT. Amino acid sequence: CASSQVVGSPLHF.

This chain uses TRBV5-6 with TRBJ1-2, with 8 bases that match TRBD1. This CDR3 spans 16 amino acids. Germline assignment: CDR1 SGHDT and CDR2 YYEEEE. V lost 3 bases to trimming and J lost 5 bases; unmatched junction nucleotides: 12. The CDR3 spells CASSWLPPGGGYGYTF. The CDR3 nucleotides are TGTGCCAGCAGCTGGCTACCTCCAGGGGGCGGATATGGCTACACCTTC.

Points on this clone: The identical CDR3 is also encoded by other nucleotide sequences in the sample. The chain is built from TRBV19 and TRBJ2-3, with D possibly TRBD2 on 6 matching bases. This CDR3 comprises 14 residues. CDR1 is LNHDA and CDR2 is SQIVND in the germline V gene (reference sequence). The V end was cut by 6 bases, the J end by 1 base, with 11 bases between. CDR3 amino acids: CASSSRRGTDTQYF. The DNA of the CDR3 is TGTGCCAGTAGCTCCCGGAGGGGCACAGATACGCAGTATTTT.

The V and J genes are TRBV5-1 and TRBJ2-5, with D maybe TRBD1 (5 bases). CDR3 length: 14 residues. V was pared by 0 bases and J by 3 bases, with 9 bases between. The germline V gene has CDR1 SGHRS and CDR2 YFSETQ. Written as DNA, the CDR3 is TGCGCCAGCAGCTTGGGCAGGGCCGAAGAGACCCAGTACTTC. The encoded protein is CASSLGRAEETQYF. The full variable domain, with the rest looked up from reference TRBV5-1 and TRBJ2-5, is KAGVTQTPRYLIKTRGQQVTLSCSPISGHRSVSWYQQTPGQGLQFLFEYFSETQRNKGNFPGRFSGRQFSNSRSEMNVSTLELGDSALYLCASSLGRAEETQYFGPGTRLLVL.

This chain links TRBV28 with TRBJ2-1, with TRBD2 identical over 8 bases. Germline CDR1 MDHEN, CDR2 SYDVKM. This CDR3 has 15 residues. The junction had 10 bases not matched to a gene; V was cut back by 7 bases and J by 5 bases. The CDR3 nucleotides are TGTGCCAGCACCCGGGGCGGGAGGAGGAACAATGAGCAGTTCTTC. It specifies CASTRGGRRNNEQFF.

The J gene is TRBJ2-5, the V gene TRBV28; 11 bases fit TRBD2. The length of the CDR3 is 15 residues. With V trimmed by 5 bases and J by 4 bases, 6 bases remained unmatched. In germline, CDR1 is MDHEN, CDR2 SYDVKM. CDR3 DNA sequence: TGTGCCAGCAGTGGACGTGGACTAGCGGGAGAGACCCAGTACTTC. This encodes CASSGRGLAGETQYF. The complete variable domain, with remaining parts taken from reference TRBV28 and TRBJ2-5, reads DVKVTQSSRYLVKRTGEKVFLECVQDMDHENMFWYRQDPGLGLRLIYFSYDVKMKEKGDIPEGYSVSREKKERFSLILESASTNQTSMYLCASSGRGLAGETQYFGPGTRLLVL.

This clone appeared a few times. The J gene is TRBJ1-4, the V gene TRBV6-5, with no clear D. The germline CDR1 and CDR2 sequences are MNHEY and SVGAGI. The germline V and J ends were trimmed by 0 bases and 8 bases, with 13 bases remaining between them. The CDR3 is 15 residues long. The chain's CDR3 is CASSYSKGSGEKLFF. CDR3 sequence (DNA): TGTGCCAGCAGTTACTCGAAAGGGAGTGGAGAAAAACTGTTTTTT.

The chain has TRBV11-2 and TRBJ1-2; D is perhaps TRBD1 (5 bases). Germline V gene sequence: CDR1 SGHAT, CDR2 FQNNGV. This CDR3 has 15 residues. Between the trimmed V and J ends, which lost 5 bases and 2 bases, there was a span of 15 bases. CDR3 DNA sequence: TGTGCCAGCAGCCTAGTCGGGGGACCAAACTATGGCTACACCTTC. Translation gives CASSLVGGPNYGYTF.

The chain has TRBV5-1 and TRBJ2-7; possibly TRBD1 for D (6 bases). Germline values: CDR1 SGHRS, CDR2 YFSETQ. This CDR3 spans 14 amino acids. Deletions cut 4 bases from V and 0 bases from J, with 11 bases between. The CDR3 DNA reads TGCGCCAGCAGCCCCCGGGACATCTCCTACGAGCAGTACTTC. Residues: CASSPRDISYEQYF.

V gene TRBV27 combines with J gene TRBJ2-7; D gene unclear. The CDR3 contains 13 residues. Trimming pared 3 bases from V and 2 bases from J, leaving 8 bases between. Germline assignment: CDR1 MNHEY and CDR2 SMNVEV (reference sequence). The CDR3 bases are TGTGCCAGCAGTTTCGGTTACGCCTACGAGCAGTACTTC. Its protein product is CASSFGYAYEQYF.

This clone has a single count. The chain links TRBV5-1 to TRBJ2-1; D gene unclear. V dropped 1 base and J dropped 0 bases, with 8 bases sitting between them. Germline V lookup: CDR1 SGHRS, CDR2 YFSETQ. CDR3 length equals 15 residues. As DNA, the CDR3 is TGCGCCAGCAGCTTGATGGGCAACTCCTACAATGAGCAGTTCTTC. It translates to CASSLMGNSYNEQFF.

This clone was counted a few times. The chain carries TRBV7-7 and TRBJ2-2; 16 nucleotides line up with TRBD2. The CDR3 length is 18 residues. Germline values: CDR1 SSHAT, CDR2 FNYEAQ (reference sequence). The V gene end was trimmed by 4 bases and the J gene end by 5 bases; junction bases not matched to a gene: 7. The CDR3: CASSSGLAGGPGTGELFF. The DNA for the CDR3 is TGTGCCAGCAGCTCGGGACTAGCGGGAGGGCCTGGGACCGGGGAGCTGTTTTTT.

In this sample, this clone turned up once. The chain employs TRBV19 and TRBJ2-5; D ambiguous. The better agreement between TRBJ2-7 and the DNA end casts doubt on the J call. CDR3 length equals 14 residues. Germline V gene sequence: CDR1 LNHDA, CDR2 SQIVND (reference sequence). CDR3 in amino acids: CASSSGPSSYEQYF. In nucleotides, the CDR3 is TGTGCCAGTAGTAGTGGGCCGAGCTCCTACGAGCAGTACTTC.

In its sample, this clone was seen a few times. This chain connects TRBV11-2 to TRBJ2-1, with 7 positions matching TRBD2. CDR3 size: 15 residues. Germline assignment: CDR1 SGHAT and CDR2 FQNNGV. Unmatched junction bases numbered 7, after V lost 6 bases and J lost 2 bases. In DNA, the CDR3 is TGTGCCAGCAGTATCGGGAGGACTGCCTACAATGAGCAGTTCTTC. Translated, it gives CASSIGRTAYNEQFF. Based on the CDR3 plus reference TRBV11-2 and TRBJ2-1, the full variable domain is EAGVAQSPRYKIIEKRQSVAFWCNPISGHATLYWYQQILGQGPKLLIQFQNNGVVDDSQLPKDRFSAERLKGVDSTLKIQPAKLEDSAVYLCASSIGRTAYNEQFFGPGTRLTVL.

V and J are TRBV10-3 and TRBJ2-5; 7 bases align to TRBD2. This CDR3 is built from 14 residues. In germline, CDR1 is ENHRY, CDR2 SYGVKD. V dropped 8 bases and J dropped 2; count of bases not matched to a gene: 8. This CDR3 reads CAIGERGIQETQYF. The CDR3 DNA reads TGTGCCATCGGGGAGCGGGGAATACAAGAGACCCAGTACTTC.

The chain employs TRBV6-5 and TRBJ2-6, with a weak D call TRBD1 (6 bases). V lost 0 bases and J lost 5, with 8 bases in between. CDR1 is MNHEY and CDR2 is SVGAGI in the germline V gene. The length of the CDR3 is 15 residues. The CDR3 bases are TGTGCCAGCAGTTACTCGGGGGCGCGGGCCAACGTCCTGACTTTC. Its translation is CASSYSGARANVLTF.

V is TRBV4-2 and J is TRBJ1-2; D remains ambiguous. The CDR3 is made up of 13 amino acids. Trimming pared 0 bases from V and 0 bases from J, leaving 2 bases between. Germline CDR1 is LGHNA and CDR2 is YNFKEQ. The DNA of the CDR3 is TGTGCCAGCAGCCAAGACACTAACTATGGCTACACCTTC. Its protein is CASSQDTNYGYTF.

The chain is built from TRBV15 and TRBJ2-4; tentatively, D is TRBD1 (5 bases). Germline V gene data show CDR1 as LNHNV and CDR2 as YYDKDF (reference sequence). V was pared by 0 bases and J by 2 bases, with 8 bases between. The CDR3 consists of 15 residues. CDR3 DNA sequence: TGTGCCACCAGCAGAGAGGGGCAAACCAAAAACATTCAGTACTTC. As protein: CATSREGQTKNIQYF. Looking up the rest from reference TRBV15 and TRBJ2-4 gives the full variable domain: DAMVIQNPRYQVTQFGKPVTLSCSQTLNHNVMYWYQQKSSQAPKLLFHYYDKDFNNEADTPDNFQSRRPNTSFCFLDIRSPGLGDTAMYLCATSREGQTKNIQYFGAGTRLSVL.

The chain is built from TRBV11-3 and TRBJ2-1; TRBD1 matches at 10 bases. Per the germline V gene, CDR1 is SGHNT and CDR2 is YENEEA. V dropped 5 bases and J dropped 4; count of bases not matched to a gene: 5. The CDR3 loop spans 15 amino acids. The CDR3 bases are TGTGCCAGCAGCCTTCGGACAGGGGGTTACAATGAGCAGTTCTTC. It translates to CASSLRTGGYNEQFF.

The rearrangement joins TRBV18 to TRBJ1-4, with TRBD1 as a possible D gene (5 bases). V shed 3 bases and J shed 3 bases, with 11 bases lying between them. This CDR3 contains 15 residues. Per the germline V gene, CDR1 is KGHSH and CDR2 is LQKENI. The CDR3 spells CASSPSTAANEKLFF. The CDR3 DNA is TGTGCCAGCTCACCTTCGACAGCCGCTAATGAAAAACTGTTTTTT.

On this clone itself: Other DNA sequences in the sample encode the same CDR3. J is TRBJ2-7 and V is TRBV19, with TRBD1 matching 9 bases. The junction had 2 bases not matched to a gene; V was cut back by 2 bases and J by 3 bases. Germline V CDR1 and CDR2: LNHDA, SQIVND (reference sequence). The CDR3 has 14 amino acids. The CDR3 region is CASSITGGIYEQYF. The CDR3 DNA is TGTGCCAGTAGTATAACAGGGGGCATCTACGAGCAGTACTTC.

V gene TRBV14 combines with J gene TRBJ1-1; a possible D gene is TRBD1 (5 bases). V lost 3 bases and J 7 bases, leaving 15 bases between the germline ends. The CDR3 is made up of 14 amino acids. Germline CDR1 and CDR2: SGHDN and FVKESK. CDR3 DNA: TGTGCCAGCAGCCAGATGGGGGGAGGGATTGAAGCTTTCTTT. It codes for CASSQMGGGIEAFF.